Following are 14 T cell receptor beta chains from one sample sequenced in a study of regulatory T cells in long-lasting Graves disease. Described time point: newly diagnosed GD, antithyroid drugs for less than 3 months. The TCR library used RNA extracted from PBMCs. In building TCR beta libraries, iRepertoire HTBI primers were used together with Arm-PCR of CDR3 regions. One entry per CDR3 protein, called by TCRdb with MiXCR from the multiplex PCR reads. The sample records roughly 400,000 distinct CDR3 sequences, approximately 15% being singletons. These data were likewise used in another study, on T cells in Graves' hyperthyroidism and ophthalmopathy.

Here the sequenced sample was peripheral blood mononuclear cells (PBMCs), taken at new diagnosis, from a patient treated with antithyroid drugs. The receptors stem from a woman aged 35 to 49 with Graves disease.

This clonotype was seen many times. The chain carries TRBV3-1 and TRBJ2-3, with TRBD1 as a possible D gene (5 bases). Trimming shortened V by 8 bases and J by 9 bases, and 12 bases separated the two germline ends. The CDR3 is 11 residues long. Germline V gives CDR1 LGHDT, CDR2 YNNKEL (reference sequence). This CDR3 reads CASSLSGTQYF. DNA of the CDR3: TGTGCCAGCTCACTCTCAGGGACGCAGTATTTT.

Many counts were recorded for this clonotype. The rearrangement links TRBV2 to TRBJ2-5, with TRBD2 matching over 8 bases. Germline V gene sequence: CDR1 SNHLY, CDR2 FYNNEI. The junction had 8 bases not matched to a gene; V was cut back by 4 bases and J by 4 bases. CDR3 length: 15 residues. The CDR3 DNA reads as TGTGCCAGCAGTGCCTCTAGACTAGCGCTAGAGACCCAGTACTTC. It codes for CASSASRLALETQYF.

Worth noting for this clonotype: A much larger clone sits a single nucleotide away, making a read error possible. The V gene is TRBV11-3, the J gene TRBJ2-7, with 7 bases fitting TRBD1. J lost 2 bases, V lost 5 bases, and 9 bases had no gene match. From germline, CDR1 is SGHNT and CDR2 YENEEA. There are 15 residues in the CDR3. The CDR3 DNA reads TGTGCCAGCAGCCACAGGGGTCGAGACCCCTACGAGCAGTACTTC. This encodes CASSHRGRDPYEQYF. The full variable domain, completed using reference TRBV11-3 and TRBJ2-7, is EAGVVQSPRYKIIEKKQPVAFWCNPISGHNTLYWYLQNLGQGPELLIRYENEEAVDDSQLPKDRFSAERLKGVDSTLKIQPAELGDSAVYLCASSHRGRDPYEQYFGPGTRLTVT.

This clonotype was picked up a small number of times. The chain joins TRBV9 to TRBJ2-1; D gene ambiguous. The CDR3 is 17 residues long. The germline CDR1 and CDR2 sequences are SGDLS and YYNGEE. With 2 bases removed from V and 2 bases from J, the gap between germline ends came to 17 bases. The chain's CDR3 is CASSVSGATGPYNEQFF. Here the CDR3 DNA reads TGTGCCAGCAGCGTGTCTGGTGCCACGGGCCCCTACAATGAGCAGTTCTTC.

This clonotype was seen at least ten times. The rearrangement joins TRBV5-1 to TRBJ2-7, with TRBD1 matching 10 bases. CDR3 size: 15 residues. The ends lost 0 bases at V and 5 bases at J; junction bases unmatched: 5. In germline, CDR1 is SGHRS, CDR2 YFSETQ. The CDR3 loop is CASSLADRGRDEQYF. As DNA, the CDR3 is TGCGCCAGCAGCTTGGCTGACAGGGGGCGCGACGAGCAGTACTTC.

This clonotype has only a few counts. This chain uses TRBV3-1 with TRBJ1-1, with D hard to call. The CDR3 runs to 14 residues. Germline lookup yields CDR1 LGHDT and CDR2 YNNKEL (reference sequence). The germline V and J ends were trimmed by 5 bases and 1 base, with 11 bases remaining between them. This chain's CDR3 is CASSYLWENTEAFF. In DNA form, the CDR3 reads TGTGCCAGCAGCTACCTATGGGAGAACACTGAAGCTTTCTTT.

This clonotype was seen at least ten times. Written as DNA, the CDR3 is TGTGCCAGCACTCAGACGGGGGGTACCGAAGCTTTCTTT. It is translated as CASTQTGGTEAFF. This sequence joins TRBV12-3 or TRBV12-4 and TRBJ1-1; D perhaps matches TRBD1 (5 bases). V was pared by 7 bases and J by 8 bases, with 17 bases between. CDR3 length equals 13 residues.

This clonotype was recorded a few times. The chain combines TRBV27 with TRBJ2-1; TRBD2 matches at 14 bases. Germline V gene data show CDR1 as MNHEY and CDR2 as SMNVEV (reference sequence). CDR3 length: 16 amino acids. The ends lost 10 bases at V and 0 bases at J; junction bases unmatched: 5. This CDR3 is CATTGTSGSSYNEQFF. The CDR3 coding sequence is TGTGCCACAACCGGGACTAGCGGGAGCTCCTACAATGAGCAGTTCTTC.

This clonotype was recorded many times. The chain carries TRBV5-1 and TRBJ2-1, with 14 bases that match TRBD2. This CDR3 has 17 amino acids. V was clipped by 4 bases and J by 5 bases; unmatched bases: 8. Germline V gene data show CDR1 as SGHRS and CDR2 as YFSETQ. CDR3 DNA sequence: TGCGCCAGCAGCCTGGGACTAGCGGGAGAAGTAAACAATGAGCAGTTCTTC. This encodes CASSLGLAGEVNNEQFF.

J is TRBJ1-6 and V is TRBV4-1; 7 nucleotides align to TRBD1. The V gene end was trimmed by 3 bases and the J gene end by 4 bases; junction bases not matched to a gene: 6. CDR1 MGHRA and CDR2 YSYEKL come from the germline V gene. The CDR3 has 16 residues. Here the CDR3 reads CASSHRDSAYNSPLHF. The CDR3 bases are TGCGCCAGCAGCCATCGGGACAGTGCTTATAATTCACCCCTCCACTTT.

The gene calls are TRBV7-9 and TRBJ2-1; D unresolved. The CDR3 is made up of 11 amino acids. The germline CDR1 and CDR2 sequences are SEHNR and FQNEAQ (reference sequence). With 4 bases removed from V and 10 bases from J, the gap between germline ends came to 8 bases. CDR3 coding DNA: TGTGCCAGCAGCTATACTTACGAGCAGTTCTTC. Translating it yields CASSYTYEQFF. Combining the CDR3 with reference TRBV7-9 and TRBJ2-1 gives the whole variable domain DTGVSQNPRHKITKRGQNVTFRCDPISEHNRLYWYRQTLGQGPEFLTYFQNEAQLEKSRLLSDRFSAERPKGSFSTLEIQRTEQGDSAMYLCASSYTYEQFFGPGTRLTVL.

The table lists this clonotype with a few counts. CDR3 DNA sequence: TGCGCCAGCAGCTTGGCCGGGGACAGGTCCTACGAGCAGTACTTC. It yields the protein CASSLAGDRSYEQYF. The chain couples TRBV5-1 to TRBJ2-7; 8 bases fit TRBD1. Trimming removed 0 bases from V and 1 base from J; junction bases left unmatched: 3. The CDR3 sequence is 15 residues long. Germline V CDR1 and CDR2: SGHRS, YFSETQ.

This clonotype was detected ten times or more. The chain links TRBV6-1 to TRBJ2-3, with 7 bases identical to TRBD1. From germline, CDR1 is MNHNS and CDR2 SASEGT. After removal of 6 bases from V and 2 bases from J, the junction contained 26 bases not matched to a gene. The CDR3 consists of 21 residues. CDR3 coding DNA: TGTGCCAGCAGCCACGGACAGGTCTTCGGCCCGGGGAGAGCGCCCACAGATACGCAGTATTTT. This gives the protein CASSHGQVFGPGRAPTDTQYF.

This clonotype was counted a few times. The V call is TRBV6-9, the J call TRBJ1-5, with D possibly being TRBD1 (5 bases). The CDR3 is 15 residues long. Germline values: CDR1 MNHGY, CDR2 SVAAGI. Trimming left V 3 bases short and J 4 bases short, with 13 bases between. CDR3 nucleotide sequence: TGTGCCAGCAGTTACACGGGGGACCCGAATCAGCCCCAGCATTTT. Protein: CASSYTGDPNQPQHF.